These T cell receptor beta chains were read from a single sample in a study of T cells in Graves' hyperthyroidism and ophthalmopathy. MiXCR, run by TCRdb on the multiplex PCR reads, gives a single entry per CDR3 protein. The table includes about 770,000 distinct CDR3 sequences, roughly a sixth detected once. The sequencing sample was made of blood. The source is a woman aged 45 to 65 with Graves' hyperthyroidism that later progressed to Graves' ophthalmopathy. Each CDR3 is given with its conserved first and last residue. The D gene is left open where the match is weak. Clone size appears in some rows only: once, few, many, or a class for an expanded clone.

CDR3 protein: CASSPELGETQYF; CDR3 DNA: TGTGCCAGCAGCCCGGAGCTGGGGGAGACCCAGTACTTC; D gene: NA; clone size: NA; CDR3 length: 13; V gene: TRBV5-8; J gene: TRBJ2-5
CDR3 protein: CASRASGGRETQYF; CDR3 DNA: TGTGCCAGCCGCGCTAGCGGGGGGCGAGAGACCCAGTACTTC; D gene: TRBD2; clone size: NA; CDR3 length: 14; V gene: TRBV2; J gene: TRBJ2-5
CDR3 protein: CASSDGPLALLDTQYF; CDR3 DNA: TGTGCCAGCAGTGACGGTCCGCTAGCCTTGCTAGATACGCAGTATTTT; D gene: NA; clone size: many; CDR3 length: 16; V gene: TRBV6-1; J gene: TRBJ2-3
CDR3 protein: CASSAKTGINTEAFF; CDR3 DNA: TGTGCCAGCAGCGCCAAGACCGGGATTAACACTGAAGCTTTCTTT; D gene: NA; clone size: NA; CDR3 length: 15; V gene: TRBV11-1; J gene: TRBJ1-1
CDR3 protein: CAWSLANEQFF; CDR3 DNA: TGTGCCTGGAGTCTCGCCAATGAGCAGTTCTTC; D gene: NA; clone size: few; CDR3 length: 11; V gene: TRBV30; J gene: TRBJ2-1
CDR3 protein: CSAARDRRVNEQFF; CDR3 DNA: TGCAGTGCGGCCCGGGACAGGAGGGTTAATGAGCAGTTCTTC; D gene: TRBD1; clone size: NA; CDR3 length: 14; V gene: TRBV20-1; J gene: TRBJ2-1
CDR3 protein: CASSQDARETEAFF; CDR3 DNA: TGTGCCAGCAGCCAAGATGCCAGGGAGACTGAAGCTTTCTTT; D gene: NA; clone size: many; CDR3 length: 14; V gene: TRBV3-1; J gene: TRBJ1-1
CDR3 protein: CASSLGGGIPQPQHF; CDR3 DNA: TGTGCCAGCAGCTTGGGGGGGGGAATTCCTCAGCCCCAGCATTTT; D gene: NA; clone size: few; CDR3 length: 15; V gene: TRBV7-9; J gene: TRBJ1-5
CDR3 protein: CAWSVQLGELFF; CDR3 DNA: TGTGCCTGGAGTGTACAGCTCGGGGAGCTGTTTTTT; D gene: NA; clone size: NA; CDR3 length: 12; V gene: TRBV30; J gene: TRBJ2-2
CDR3 protein: CASSQPGQGDEQYF; CDR3 DNA: TGCGCCAGCAGCCAGCCGGGACAGGGCGACGAGCAGTACTTC; D gene: TRBD1; clone size: NA; CDR3 length: 14; V gene: TRBV4-1; J gene: TRBJ2-7
CDR3 protein: CASSWAGTGDTGELFF; CDR3 DNA: TGCGCCAGCAGCTGGGCCGGGACAGGGGACACCGGGGAGCTGTTTTTT; D gene: TRBD1; clone size: NA; CDR3 length: 16; V gene: TRBV5-1; J gene: TRBJ2-2
CDR3 protein: CASSTQAQGLEGYTF; CDR3 DNA: TGTGCCAGCAGCACCCAAGCACAGGGATTGGAAGGCTACACCTTC; D gene: NA; clone size: many; CDR3 length: 15; V gene: TRBV5-5; J gene: TRBJ1-2
CDR3 protein: CASSPGTVGQPQHF; CDR3 DNA: TGTGCCAGCAGCCCCGGGACAGTGGGACAGCCCCAGCATTTT; D gene: TRBD1; clone size: many; CDR3 length: 14; V gene: TRBV3-1; J gene: TRBJ1-5
CDR3 protein: CAWSVLRGAEAFF; CDR3 DNA: TGTGCCTGGAGTGTACTCCGGGGCGCTGAAGCTTTCTTT; D gene: NA; clone size: many; CDR3 length: 13; V gene: TRBV30; J gene: TRBJ1-1
CDR3 protein: CASSFGVQTNQPQHF; CDR3 DNA: TGTGCCAGCAGTTTCGGCGTACAGACGAATCAGCCCCAGCATTTT; D gene: NA; clone size: many; CDR3 length: 15; V gene: TRBV12-3/TRBV12-4; J gene: TRBJ1-5
CDR3 protein: CASSLDRGLDSPLHF; CDR3 DNA: TGTGCCAGCAGCCTGGACAGGGGTTTGGATTCACCCCTCCACTTT; D gene: TRBD1; clone size: many; CDR3 length: 15; V gene: TRBV7-2; J gene: TRBJ1-6
CDR3 protein: CASTNRDRSTGELFF; CDR3 DNA: TGTGCCAGCACAAACCGGGACAGGAGCACCGGGGAGCTGTTTTTT; D gene: TRBD1; clone size: many; CDR3 length: 15; V gene: TRBV2; J gene: TRBJ2-2
CDR3 protein: CASSTLGTGTVSNQPQHF; CDR3 DNA: TGTGCCAGTAGTACCCTCGGGACAGGTACCGTTAGCAATCAGCCCCAGCATTTT; D gene: TRBD1; clone size: few; CDR3 length: 18; V gene: TRBV19; J gene: TRBJ1-5
CDR3 protein: CASSLATTGVNTEAFF; CDR3 DNA: TGCGCCAGCAGCTTGGCTACGACAGGGGTGAACACTGAAGCTTTCTTT; D gene: TRBD1; clone size: many; CDR3 length: 16; V gene: TRBV5-1; J gene: TRBJ1-1
CDR3 protein: CASSLEGHGELFF; CDR3 DNA: TGCGCCAGCAGCTTGGAAGGGCACGGGGAGCTGTTTTTT; D gene: NA; clone size: few; CDR3 length: 13; V gene: TRBV5-1; J gene: TRBJ2-2
CDR3 protein: CSARETGSPPLHF; CDR3 DNA: TGCAGTGCTAGAGAGACAGGGAGCCCGCCCCTCCACTTT; D gene: TRBD1; clone size: few; CDR3 length: 13; V gene: TRBV20-1; J gene: TRBJ1-6
CDR3 protein: CASSPGGKTYEQYF; CDR3 DNA: TGTGCCAGCAGCCCCGGGGGGAAGACCTACGAGCAGTACTTC; D gene: TRBD2; clone size: few; CDR3 length: 14; V gene: TRBV5-5; J gene: TRBJ2-7
CDR3 protein: CASSIAQDSYEQYF; CDR3 DNA: TGTGCCAGTAGTATCGCGCAGGACTCCTACGAGCAGTACTTC; D gene: NA; clone size: few; CDR3 length: 14; V gene: TRBV19; J gene: TRBJ2-7
CDR3 protein: CASSFGTGANYGYTF; CDR3 DNA: TGTGCCAGCAGCTTTGGGACAGGGGCAAACTATGGCTACACCTTC; D gene: TRBD1; clone size: few; CDR3 length: 15; V gene: TRBV7-2; J gene: TRBJ1-2
CDR3 protein: CASSIGPNWDAEAFF; CDR3 DNA: TGTGCCAGTAGTATAGGACCCAATTGGGACGCTGAAGCTTTCTTT; D gene: NA; clone size: NA; CDR3 length: 15; V gene: TRBV19; J gene: TRBJ1-1
CDR3 protein: CASSFIAGGSADTQYF; CDR3 DNA: TGTGCCAGCAGCTTTATAGCGGGGGGTAGCGCAGATACGCAGTATTTT; D gene: TRBD2; clone size: many; CDR3 length: 16; V gene: TRBV11-2; J gene: TRBJ2-3
CDR3 protein: CASSFRQGSTDTQYF; CDR3 DNA: TGCGCCAGCAGCTTTCGACAGGGGAGCACAGATACGCAGTATTTT; D gene: TRBD1; clone size: NA; CDR3 length: 15; V gene: TRBV5-1; J gene: TRBJ2-3
CDR3 protein: CASSYTQVGSPGYGYTF; CDR3 DNA: TGTGCCAGCAGTTACACTCAAGTAGGATCGCCCGGCTATGGCTACACCTTC; D gene: NA; clone size: NA; CDR3 length: 17; V gene: TRBV6-5; J gene: TRBJ1-2
CDR3 protein: CASSIGARSGANVLTF; CDR3 DNA: TGTGCCAGTAGTATAGGAGCACGCTCTGGGGCCAACGTCCTGACTTTC; D gene: NA; clone size: NA; CDR3 length: 16; V gene: TRBV19; J gene: TRBJ2-6
CDR3 protein: CSARDSVWGGELFF; CDR3 DNA: TGCAGTGCTAGAGATTCCGTATGGGGCGGGGAGCTGTTTTTT; D gene: NA; clone size: many; CDR3 length: 14; V gene: TRBV20-1; J gene: TRBJ2-2
CDR3 protein: CATSDPNHGYQETQYF; CDR3 DNA: TGTGCCACCAGTGATCCAAACCACGGATACCAAGAGACCCAGTACTTC; D gene: NA; clone size: NA; CDR3 length: 16; V gene: TRBV24-1; J gene: TRBJ2-5
CDR3 protein: CASSPSAGVSQPQHF; CDR3 DNA: TGTGCCAGCAGCCCCTCGGCGGGGGTGAGTCAGCCCCAGCATTTT; D gene: NA; clone size: many; CDR3 length: 15; V gene: TRBV12-3/TRBV12-4; J gene: TRBJ1-5
CDR3 protein: CASRSGHSSYNSPLHF; CDR3 DNA: TGTGCCAGCAGGTCGGGACACAGCTCCTATAATTCACCCCTCCACTTT; D gene: NA; clone size: NA; CDR3 length: 16; V gene: TRBV14; J gene: TRBJ1-6
CDR3 protein: CSARHTQGGTYGYTF; CDR3 DNA: TGCAGTGCTAGACATACACAGGGGGGCACATATGGCTACACCTTC; D gene: TRBD1; clone size: few; CDR3 length: 15; V gene: TRBV20-1; J gene: TRBJ1-2
CDR3 protein: CASSHLLDFQETQYF; CDR3 DNA: TGTGCCAGCAGCCATCTATTGGATTTCCAAGAGACCCAGTACTTC; D gene: NA; clone size: many; CDR3 length: 15; V gene: TRBV3-1; J gene: TRBJ2-5
CDR3 protein: CSVLTGSNQAFF; CDR3 DNA: TGCAGCGTATTGACAGGTAGTAACCAAGCTTTCTTT; D gene: NA; clone size: few; CDR3 length: 12; V gene: TRBV29-1; J gene: TRBJ1-1
CDR3 protein: CASSFNSGGAHNEQFF; CDR3 DNA: TGCGCCAGCAGCTTCAATAGCGGGGGGGCACACAATGAGCAGTTCTTC; D gene: TRBD2; clone size: many; CDR3 length: 16; V gene: TRBV5-1; J gene: TRBJ2-1
CDR3 protein: CASSQSGGGTEDTQYF; CDR3 DNA: TGTGCCAGCAGCCAGTCTGGCGGGGGCACCGAGGATACGCAGTATTTT; D gene: NA; clone size: NA; CDR3 length: 16; V gene: TRBV3-1; J gene: TRBJ2-3
CDR3 protein: CASSPDRGAQPQHF; CDR3 DNA: TGTGCCAGCAGTCCGGACAGGGGGGCTCAGCCCCAGCATTTT; D gene: TRBD1; clone size: NA; CDR3 length: 14; V gene: TRBV27; J gene: TRBJ1-5
CDR3 protein: CASSFREYQETQYF; CDR3 DNA: TGTGCCAGCAGTTTTAGGGAGTACCAAGAGACCCAGTACTTC; D gene: NA; clone size: NA; CDR3 length: 14; V gene: TRBV12-3/TRBV12-4; J gene: TRBJ2-5
CDR3 protein: CASSSAGDGELFF; CDR3 DNA: TGTGCCAGCAGCTCCGCGGGGGACGGGGAGCTGTTTTTT; D gene: TRBD2; clone size: NA; CDR3 length: 13; V gene: TRBV7-3; J gene: TRBJ2-2
CDR3 protein: CASSLVRTEAFF; CDR3 DNA: TGTGCCAGCAGCTTAGTCCGCACTGAAGCTTTCTTT; D gene: NA; clone size: many; CDR3 length: 12; V gene: TRBV7-9; J gene: TRBJ1-1
CDR3 protein: CASSLVPGLYSNQPQHF; CDR3 DNA: TGTGCCAGCAGCTTGGTCCCGGGGCTTTATAGCAATCAGCCCCAGCATTTT; D gene: NA; clone size: NA; CDR3 length: 17; V gene: TRBV7-8; J gene: TRBJ1-5
CDR3 protein: CATSGLNQPQHF; CDR3 DNA: TGTGCCACCAGCGGCTTAAATCAGCCCCAGCATTTT; D gene: NA; clone size: few; CDR3 length: 12; V gene: TRBV15; J gene: TRBJ1-5
CDR3 protein: CASSSSLTATDTQYF; CDR3 DNA: TGTGCCAGCAGTTCATCGTTGACAGCCACAGATACGCAGTATTTT; D gene: NA; clone size: many; CDR3 length: 15; V gene: TRBV27; J gene: TRBJ2-3
CDR3 protein: CSARDHGTDTQYF; CDR3 DNA: TGCAGTGCTAGAGATCACGGCACAGATACGCAGTATTTT; D gene: NA; clone size: few; CDR3 length: 13; V gene: TRBV20-1; J gene: TRBJ2-3
CDR3 protein: CASSQDGSGDHGYTF; CDR3 DNA: TGTGCCAGCAGCCAAGATGGGTCAGGGGATCATGGCTACACCTTC; D gene: NA; clone size: few; CDR3 length: 15; V gene: TRBV3-1; J gene: TRBJ1-2
CDR3 protein: CASSLGQGDHNEQFF; CDR3 DNA: TGTGCCAGCAGTTTAGGACAGGGGGACCACAATGAGCAGTTCTTC; D gene: TRBD1; clone size: NA; CDR3 length: 15; V gene: TRBV27; J gene: TRBJ2-1
CDR3 protein: CAVSGWTGRDTEAFF; CDR3 DNA: TGTGCCGTATCTGGATGGACAGGGAGGGACACTGAAGCTTTCTTT; D gene: TRBD1; clone size: once; CDR3 length: 15; V gene: TRBV19; J gene: TRBJ1-1
CDR3 protein: CASSYIIRGDYEQYF; CDR3 DNA: TGCGCCAGCAGCTATATAATACGGGGGGACTACGAGCAGTACTTC; D gene: TRBD2; clone size: few; CDR3 length: 15; V gene: TRBV5-1; J gene: TRBJ2-7
CDR3 protein: CASAGGPTGPDTQYF; CDR3 DNA: TGTGCCAGCGCAGGGGGCCCCACCGGCCCAGATACGCAGTATTTT; D gene: TRBD1; clone size: many; CDR3 length: 15; V gene: TRBV6-1; J gene: TRBJ2-3
CDR3 protein: CASSWSSYNSPLHF; CDR3 DNA: TGTGCCAGCAGCTGGAGCTCCTATAATTCACCCCTCCACTTT; D gene: NA; clone size: NA; CDR3 length: 14; V gene: TRBV27; J gene: TRBJ1-6
CDR3 protein: CSARDPTVPIVDDEQYF; CDR3 DNA: TGCAGTGCTAGAGACCCCACGGTACCGATTGTAGACGACGAGCAGTACTTC; D gene: NA; clone size: few; CDR3 length: 17; V gene: TRBV20-1; J gene: TRBJ2-7
CDR3 protein: CASSKARLAGGTDTQYF; CDR3 DNA: TGTGCCAGCAGCAAGGCAAGGCTGGCGGGGGGCACAGATACGCAGTATTTT; D gene: TRBD2; clone size: many; CDR3 length: 17; V gene: TRBV7-3; J gene: TRBJ2-3